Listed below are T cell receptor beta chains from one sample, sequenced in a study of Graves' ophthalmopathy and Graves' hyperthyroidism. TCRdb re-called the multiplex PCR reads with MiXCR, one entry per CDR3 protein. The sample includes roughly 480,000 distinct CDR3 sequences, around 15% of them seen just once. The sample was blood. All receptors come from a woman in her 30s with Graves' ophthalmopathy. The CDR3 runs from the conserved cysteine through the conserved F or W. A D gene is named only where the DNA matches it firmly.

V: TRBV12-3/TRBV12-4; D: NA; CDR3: CASSPTPPVRGYEQYF
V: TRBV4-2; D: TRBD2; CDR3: CASSQEAQGLAEPYEQYF
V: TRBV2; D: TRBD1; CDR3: CASRQDRTNTGELFF
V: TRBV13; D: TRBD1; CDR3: CASSLRDSSSPLHF
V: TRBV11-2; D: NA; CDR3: CASSFTPPGYNQPQHF
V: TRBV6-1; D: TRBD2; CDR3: CASSEWLGAGVVETQYF
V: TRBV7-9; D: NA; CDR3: CASSLNQGANYGYTF
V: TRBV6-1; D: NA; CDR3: CASSKNLVSAYEQYF
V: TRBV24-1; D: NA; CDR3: CATSDSGPEAFF
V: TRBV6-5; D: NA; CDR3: CASSYQTSSEAFF
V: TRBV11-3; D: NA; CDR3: CASSLDWGGNYEQYF
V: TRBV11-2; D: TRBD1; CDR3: CASSFSGGRLNSPLHF
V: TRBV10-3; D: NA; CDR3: CAIQNTGNAGELFF
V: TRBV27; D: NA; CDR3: CATQDRNLNNSPLHF
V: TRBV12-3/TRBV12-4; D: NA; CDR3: CASSFILGEQAFF
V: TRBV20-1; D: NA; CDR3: CSADSEGHGYTF
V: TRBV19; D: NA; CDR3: CASSNSYNRDYQETQYF
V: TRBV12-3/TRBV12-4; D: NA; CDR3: CASRPKHNLRDTQYF
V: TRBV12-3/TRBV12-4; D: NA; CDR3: CASSLGGIEAFF
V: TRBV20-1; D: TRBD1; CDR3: CSASHLGGVETQYF
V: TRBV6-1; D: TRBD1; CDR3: CASSTAQGNNYGYTF
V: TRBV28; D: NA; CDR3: CASIGGNWNSPLHF
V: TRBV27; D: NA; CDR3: CASSLWANSNQPQHF
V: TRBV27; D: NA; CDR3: CASSHRRTPINYGYTF
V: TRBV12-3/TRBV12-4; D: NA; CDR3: CASSFENQGLQPQHF
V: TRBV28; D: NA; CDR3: CASRRQEIQETQYF
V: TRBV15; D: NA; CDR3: CATSRDGGGKNIKYF
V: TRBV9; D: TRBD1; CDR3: CASSSRSGGDSGNTIYF
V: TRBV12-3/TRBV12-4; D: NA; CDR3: CASKKTGRAYGYTF
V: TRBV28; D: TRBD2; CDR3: CASTPSGNDAGELFF
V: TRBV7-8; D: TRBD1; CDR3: CASSMNRGGYGYTF
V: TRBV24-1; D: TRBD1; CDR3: CATSPTGLTGANVLTF
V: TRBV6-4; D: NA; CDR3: CASSEEGRGGEQYF
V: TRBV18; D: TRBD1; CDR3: CASSPPEGASEKLFF
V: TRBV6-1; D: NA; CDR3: CASSEAGVGYEQYF
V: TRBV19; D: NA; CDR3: CASSGREGGQPQHF
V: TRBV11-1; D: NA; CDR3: CASSTSLGVGYTF
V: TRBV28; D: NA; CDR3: CASRPDSWLSGNTIYF
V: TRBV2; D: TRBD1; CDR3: CASSVADRGNSPLHF
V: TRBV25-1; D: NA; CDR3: CASSEYVGNGYTF
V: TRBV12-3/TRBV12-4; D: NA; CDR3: CASSSPPIANYGYTF
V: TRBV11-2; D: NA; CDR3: CASSYAGQYGYTF
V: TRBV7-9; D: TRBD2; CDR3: CASSLAGLQVEETQYF
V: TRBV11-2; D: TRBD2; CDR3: CASSTSGGDTQYF
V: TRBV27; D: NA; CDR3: CASSFPYTGELFF
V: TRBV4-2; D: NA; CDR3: CASSQSVGASYYGYTF